The 5 T cell receptor beta chains reported below all come from one sample, sequenced in a study of blood T cell repertoires in COVID-19. Repertoires were generated with immunoSEQ multiplex PCR, while TCRdb's copy carries only in-frame clones and drops some. The sample comprises about 81,000 clones, approximately 84% of which are singletons, and around 14% rests with the top ten. Sequencing was carried out using peripheral blood. The receptors here all came from a human donor in a cohort sampled during active COVID-19.

The rearrangement joins TRBV18 to TRBJ2-1, with D maybe TRBD2 (6 bases). CDR3 length equals 13 residues. Germline-derived CDR1 and CDR2 are KGHSH and LQKENI. The V gene lost 4 bases and the J gene lost 4 bases, with 8 bases spanning the gap. CDR3 in amino acids: CASSLGGYNEQFF. The DNA of the CDR3 is TGTGCCAGCTCACTCGGGGGTTACAATGAGCAGTTCTTC.

The chain has TRBV4-2 and TRBJ1-2; D is perhaps TRBD1 (6 bases). This CDR3 is 15 amino acids long. Trimming shortened V by 0 bases and J by 3 bases, and 11 bases separated the two germline ends. CDR1 is LGHNA, CDR2 YNFKEQ, per germline. The CDR3 DNA reads as TGTGCCAGCAGCCAAGAACGCAGGGGTTACTATGGCTACACCTTC. As protein: CASSQERRGYYGYTF.

The V gene is TRBV6-5, the J gene TRBJ1-1; D is perhaps TRBD1 (5 bases). Trimming removed 8 bases at V and 0 bases at J, with 13 bases between. Germline loops: CDR1 MNHEY, CDR2 SVGAGI. The CDR3 consists of 14 residues. CDR3 sequence: CASDMTVMNTEAFF. The CDR3, as DNA: TGTGCCAGCGATATGACAGTCATGAACACTGAAGCTTTCTTT.

The chain recombines TRBV11-3 with TRBJ2-1; 7 nucleotides agree with TRBD2. The CDR3 loop spans 15 amino acids. Germline loops: CDR1 SGHNT, CDR2 YENEEA. V dropped 6 bases and J dropped 4; count of bases not matched to a gene: 9. In DNA form, the CDR3 reads TGTGCCAGCAGTCGAGAGGGAGGGGCGTACAATGAGCAGTTCTTC. Translation: CASSREGGAYNEQFF.

V and J are TRBV5-4 and TRBJ2-3, with 8 bases identical to TRBD1. The trim removed 4 bases at V and 3 bases at J, leaving 7 bases unmatched. The CDR3 loop spans 15 amino acids. From germline, CDR1 is SGHNT and CDR2 YYREEE (reference sequence). The CDR3 bases are TGTGCCAGCAGCACTAGACAGGGGAAAACAGATACGCAGTATTTT. This translates into CASSTRQGKTDTQYF.